A single sample gave rise to the 10 T cell receptor beta chains below, sequenced in a study of control samples from healthy donors and cancer patients. The data were produced by immunoSEQ multiplex PCR, yet TCRdb's version contains in-frame clones alone and is incomplete. Here the sample spans approximately 140,000 clones, 80% to 95% being singletons. The sample was blood. All receptors derive from a man aged 30 to 39 in good health.

V and J are TRBV5-8 and TRBJ2-7; 7 bases map to TRBD2. This CDR3 spans 16 amino acids. Germline-derived CDR1 and CDR2 are SGHTS and YDEGEE. Unmatched junction bases numbered 9, after V lost 1 base and J lost 2 bases. The DNA for the CDR3 is TGTGCCAGCAGCTTGCCCTTTTGGGAGGGACCCTACGAGCAGTACTTC. Translating gives CASSLPFWEGPYEQYF.

As DNA, the CDR3 is TGCGCCAGCAGCCCGACCAATGTGGGGAATTCACCCCTCCACTTT. Amino acid sequence: CASSPTNVGNSPLHF. V is TRBV5-1 and J is TRBJ1-6, with unresolved D. Between the trimmed V and J ends, which lost 4 bases and 7 bases, there was a span of 15 bases. Germline V gene sequence: CDR1 SGHRS, CDR2 YFSETQ. The CDR3 length is 15 residues.

This sequence joins TRBV5-4 and TRBJ2-1; D is uncertain. Germline CDR1 reads SGHNT; CDR2 reads YYREEE (reference sequence). V dropped 0 bases and J dropped 0 bases, with 13 bases sitting between them. This CDR3 is built from 17 residues. The CDR3: CASSLGTRPSSYNEQFF. The CDR3 nucleotides read TGTGCCAGCAGCTTGGGTACCCGTCCGAGCTCCTACAATGAGCAGTTCTTC.

The chain has TRBV6-5 and TRBJ2-7; D is possibly TRBD1 (5 bases). CDR1 and CDR2 from the germline V gene are MNHEY and SVGAGI. There are 15 residues in the CDR3. Trimming left V 0 bases short and J 0 bases short, with 9 bases between. The CDR3 here is CASSYSMTASYEQYF. The CDR3, as DNA: TGTGCCAGCAGTTACTCGATGACAGCCTCCTACGAGCAGTACTTC.

The J gene is TRBJ2-5, the V gene TRBV4-2, with a possible D match to TRBD2 (6 bases). V shed 4 bases and J shed 1 base, with 10 bases lying between them. Per germline, CDR1 LGHNA and CDR2 YNFKEQ. This CDR3 region has 14 residues. For the CDR3, the DNA is TGTGCCAGCAGCCCCGGGACTCGCCAAGAGACCCAGTACTTC. Translating it yields CASSPGTRQETQYF.

The J gene is TRBJ2-1, the V gene TRBV5-5; D is possibly TRBD1 (5 bases). CDR1 is SGHKS and CDR2 is YYEKEE in the germline V gene (reference sequence). V was shortened by 1 base and J by 4 bases, with 6 bases between the two germline ends. The CDR3 is made up of 13 amino acids. The CDR3 protein is CASSLQGYNEQFF. CDR3 DNA sequence: TGTGCCAGCAGCTTGCAGGGATACAATGAGCAGTTCTTC.

The chain couples TRBV18 to TRBJ2-3, with 9 bases that match TRBD2. The CDR3 spans 19 residues. Germline-derived CDR1 and CDR2 are KGHSH and LQKENI. The V segment lost 1 base and the J segment 2 bases; nucleotides outside the gene matches: 13. The CDR3 protein is CASSPLSSSRLADTDTQYF. As DNA, the CDR3 is TGTGCCAGCTCACCACTTTCGAGTTCGAGACTAGCGGACACAGATACGCAGTATTTT.

CDR3 residues: CAWSVRFGNTGELFF. The CDR3 DNA is TGTGCCTGGAGTGTAAGGTTCGGCAACACCGGGGAGCTGTTTTTT. The rearrangement uses TRBV30 and TRBJ2-2; no clear D. From germline, CDR1 is GTSNPN and CDR2 SVGIG (reference sequence). The CDR3 totals 15 residues. V was shortened by 0 bases and J by 2 bases, with 10 bases between the two germline ends.

V usage is TRBV24-1 and J usage is TRBJ1-4; D possibly corresponds to TRBD1 (5 bases). Trimming cost V 4 bases and J 8 bases, with 16 bases left between them. The CDR3 length is 15 residues. Germline CDR1 is KGHDR and CDR2 is SFDVKD. CDR3 protein: CATSDPAGAVEKLFF. In DNA form, the CDR3 reads TGTGCCACCAGTGACCCCGCCGGGGCGGTGGAAAAACTGTTTTTT.

The V call is TRBV4-3, the J call TRBJ2-7, with D possibly TRBD2 on 5 matching bases. The CDR3 extends over 14 amino acids. V shed 4 bases and J shed 2 bases, with 12 bases lying between them. Germline V gene sequence: CDR1 LGHNA, CDR2 YSLEER. CDR3 sequence: CASSPDLRAYEQYF. The DNA of the CDR3 is TGCGCCAGCAGCCCCGATTTGAGGGCCTACGAGCAGTACTTC.